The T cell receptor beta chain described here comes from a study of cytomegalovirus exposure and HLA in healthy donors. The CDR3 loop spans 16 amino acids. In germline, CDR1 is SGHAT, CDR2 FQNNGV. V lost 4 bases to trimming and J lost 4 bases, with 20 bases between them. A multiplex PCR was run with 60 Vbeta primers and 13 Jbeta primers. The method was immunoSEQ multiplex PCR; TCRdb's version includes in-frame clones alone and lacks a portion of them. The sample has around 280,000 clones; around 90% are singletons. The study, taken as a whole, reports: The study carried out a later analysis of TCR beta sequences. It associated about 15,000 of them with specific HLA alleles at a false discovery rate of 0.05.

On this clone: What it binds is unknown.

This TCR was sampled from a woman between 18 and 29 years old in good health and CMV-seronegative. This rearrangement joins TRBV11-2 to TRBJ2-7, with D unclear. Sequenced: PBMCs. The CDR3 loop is CASSSPVAGQYYEQYF. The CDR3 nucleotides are TGTGCCAGCAGCTCCCCCGTGGCAGGCCAATATTACGAGCAGTACTTC.